The rows below give T cell receptor beta chains drawn from one sample of a study of cytomegalovirus exposure and HLA in healthy donors. Sequencing used immunoSEQ multiplex PCR; TCRdb keeps in-frame clones, though not all of them. The table shows roughly 110,000 clones, with approximately 80% occurring only once. The sequenced sample consisted of PBMCs. The receptors derive from a man between 50 and 59 years old in good health and CMV-seronegative. Both conserved end residues are part of each CDR3. The order of the fields is D gene, clone size, J gene, V gene, CDR3 protein, CDR3 DNA. The D gene is left open where the match is weak. Size is omitted from some rows. Given values are once, few, many or a class for expanded clones.

>NA|NA|TRBJ1-2|TRBV5-6
CASSLAVTGYGYTF
TGTGCCAGCAGCTTGGCCGTCACAGGGTATGGCTACACCTTC
>NA|NA|TRBJ1-1|TRBV2
CASMGRNINTEAFF
TGTGCCAGCATGGGCAGAAATATTAACACTGAAGCTTTCTTT
>NA|NA|TRBJ2-3|TRBV7-6
CASSLLEDTQYF
TGTGCCAGCAGCTTACTAGAAGATACGCAGTATTTT
>TRBD1|NA|TRBJ2-5|TRBV5-1
CASSVTGARETQYF
TGCGCCAGCAGCGTAACAGGGGCGCGCGAGACCCAGTACTTC
>NA|NA|TRBJ2-3|TRBV30
CAWSARRGGPDTQYF
TGTGCCTGGAGTGCCAGGAGGGGGGGCCCAGATACGCAGTATTTT
>NA|NA|TRBJ1-3|TRBV13
CASSPRDLSSGNTIYF
TGTGCCAGCAGCCCCCGGGACTTAAGCTCTGGAAACACCATATATTTT
>NA|NA|TRBJ1-1|TRBV10-1
CASSVSTQGTEAFF
TGCGCCAGCAGTGTATCGACACAAGGCACTGAAGCTTTCTTT
>NA|NA|TRBJ1-2|TRBV19
CASSFVTENGYTF
TGTGCCAGTAGCTTTGTGACGGAGAATGGCTACACCTTC
>TRBD1|NA|TRBJ1-5|TRBV19
CASSIFSGTGHQPQHF
TGTGCCAGTAGTATATTTTCCGGGACAGGGCATCAGCCCCAGCATTTT
>TRBD1|NA|TRBJ1-5|TRBV18
CASSPFGTGRNQPQHF
TGTGCCAGCTCACCATTCGGGACAGGGAGGAATCAGCCCCAGCATTTT
>NA|NA|TRBJ1-1|TRBV6-5
CASSWGDTEAFF
TGTGCCAGCAGTTGGGGGGACACTGAAGCTTTCTTT
>TRBD1|NA|TRBJ1-1|TRBV12-5
CASALEGADEAFF
TGTGCTAGTGCCTTAGAGGGGGCGGATGAAGCTTTCTTT
>NA|NA|TRBJ1-2|TRBV7-2
CASSLVTGPNYGYTF
TGTGCCAGCAGCTTAGTGACAGGTCCTAACTATGGCTACACCTTC
>NA|NA|TRBJ2-2|TRBV30
CAWSGQMNTGELFF
TGTGCCTGGAGTGGGCAGATGAACACCGGGGAGCTGTTTTTT
>NA|NA|TRBJ2-5|TRBV7-2
CASSLGGLAVEETQYF
TGTGCCAGCAGCTTAGGGGGGCTGGCGGTCGAAGAGACCCAGTACTTC
>TRBD2|NA|TRBJ2-5|TRBV4-2
CASSQDPRTSGGWGETQYF
TGTGCCAGCAGCCAAGATCCCAGGACTAGCGGGGGTTGGGGAGAGACCCAGTACTTC
>TRBD1|NA|TRBJ2-2|TRBV5-1
CASSSTGVGGELFF
TGCGCCAGCAGCTCGACAGGGGTCGGCGGGGAGCTGTTTTTT
>NA|NA|TRBJ1-5|TRBV4-2
CASSQAIMHTLGAQHF
TGTGCCAGCAGCCAAGCTATAATGCACACGCTGGGCGCCCAGCATTTT
>TRBD2|NA|TRBJ2-3|TRBV7-9
CASSPGTSEGRDTQYF
TGTGCCAGCAGCCCCGGGACTAGCGAAGGTCGAGATACGCAGTATTTT
>NA|NA|TRBJ1-3|TRBV9
CASSVLTDGNTIYF
TGTGCCAGCAGCGTCTTAACAGACGGAAACACCATATATTTT
>NA|NA|TRBJ1-2|TRBV2
CASSGPGVYGYTF
TGTGCCAGCAGTGGCCCGGGGGTCTATGGCTACACCTTC
>NA|many|TRBJ1-2|TRBV7-9
CASSPDGSYGYTF
TGTGCCAGCAGCCCCGACGGGAGCTATGGCTACACCTTC
>NA|NA|TRBJ2-3|TRBV5-1
CASRSLRESADTQYF
TGCGCCAGCAGAAGCCTTCGGGAGAGCGCAGATACGCAGTATTTT
>TRBD2|NA|TRBJ2-2|TRBV6-5
CASSPPLAGTGELFF
TGTGCCAGCAGTCCCCCACTAGCGGGGACCGGGGAGCTGTTTTTT
>NA|once|TRBJ1-1|TRBV10-3
CAIRSAGDSTEAFF
TGTGCCATCAGGTCCGCGGGGGATTCTACTGAAGCTTTCTTT
>NA|NA|TRBJ1-2|TRBV2
CASSEGEGHYGYTF
TGTGCCAGCAGTGAGGGGGAGGGTCACTATGGCTACACCTTC